This T cell receptor beta chain was obtained from a study of response to subunit inactivated influenza vaccine. Findings and caveats of the study: Authors suggested each seasonal influenza vaccination recruits few new T cells.

TCRdb redid the calling of the RT-PCR reads with MiXCR, one entry per CDR3 protein. This table has some 800,000 distinct CDR3 sequences, 21% appearing once. This clonotype showed up just a few times. Its antigen remains unknown. The germline gives CDR1 SGHTA, CDR2 FQGNSA. The CDR3 has 16 residues. After removal of 2 bases from V and 2 bases from J, the junction contained 5 bases not matched to a gene. The sequencing used PBMCs from blood, collected roughly 5 days after vaccination. J is TRBJ2-5 and V is TRBV7-2; 10 bases fit TRBD2. The origin of this receptor is a man aged 50 to 60 who received an inactivated influenza vaccine. The CDR3 loop reads CASSLHRAGGQETQYF. DNA for the CDR3: TGTGCCAGCAGCTTACATAGAGCGGGGGGGCAAGAGACCCAGTACTTC.